The rows below give T cell receptor beta chains drawn from one sample of a study of T-cell memory formation after mild COVID-19. TCRdb itself ran the 5' RACE reads through MiXCR, one entry per CDR3 protein. The sample holds more than 150,000 distinct CDR3 sequences, approximately 10% seen once. The sequenced sample consisted of PBMCs or a T cell subset sorted from them (not recorded which). The receptors were sampled from a man between 18 and 35 years old who had mild COVID-19 (a few samples of this study predate the infection). Cell type and time point are not known. Each CDR3 is given with its conserved first and last residue. A D gene is named only where the DNA matches it firmly. Size values are once, few and many counts, or a class for expanded clones, and some rows have none.

>TRBV29-1|few|TRBJ2-2|NA
TGCAGCGTTGCGCAGGATGGGGAGCTGTTTTTT
CSVAQDGELFF
>TRBV6-1|NA|TRBJ2-1|NA
TGTGCCAGCAGTGAAAGATACAATGAGCAGTTCTTC
CASSERYNEQFF
>TRBV10-3|medium-sized|TRBJ2-3|NA
TGTGCCATCAGTGACCCCGGGACCCGAACAGATACGCAGTATTTT
CAISDPGTRTDTQYF
>TRBV15|few|TRBJ2-5|NA
TGTGCCACCAGCACGTACCGGGACGGGGGTACCCAGTACTTC
CATSTYRDGGTQYF
>TRBV5-1|few|TRBJ1-1|NA
TGCGCCAGCAGCTTGGCCATGGAAAACACTGAAGCTTTCTTT
CASSLAMENTEAFF
>TRBV6-2/TRBV6-3|few|TRBJ2-3|NA
TGTGCCAGCAGAGACAGGCTCACAGATACGCAGTATTTT
CASRDRLTDTQYF
>TRBV28|many|TRBJ1-2|NA
TGTGCCAGCGAAGACAGGAACTATGGCTACACCTTC
CASEDRNYGYTF
>TRBV10-2|few|TRBJ2-3|TRBD2
TGCGCCAGCATCGGTAGCGGGGGGACAGATACGCAGTATTTT
CASIGSGGTDTQYF
>TRBV6-6|NA|TRBJ2-5|TRBD2
TGTGCCAGCAGTTATGGCGGGGGGTCAGAGACCCAGTACTTC
CASSYGGGSETQYF
>TRBV20-1|many|TRBJ2-7|TRBD1
TGCAGTGCCGCCCCACGCGACAGGGGGTACGAGCAGTACTTC
CSAAPRDRGYEQYF
>TRBV4-3|NA|TRBJ1-2|NA
TGCGCCAGCAGCCAAGACTTAGACCTGGGTTTTGGCTACACCTTC
CASSQDLDLGFGYTF
>TRBV4-3|few|TRBJ2-7|NA
TGCGCCAGCAGCCAGACGACACTTGTAAACTACGAGCAGTACTTC
CASSQTTLVNYEQYF
>TRBV6-1|few|TRBJ1-4|NA
TGTGCCAGCAGTGATGGGACATTACAAGAAAAACTGTTTTTT
CASSDGTLQEKLFF
>TRBV7-9|few|TRBJ2-2|TRBD1
TGTGCCAGCAGCTTCCGGGACAGGCACACCGGGGAGCTGTTTTTT
CASSFRDRHTGELFF
>TRBV25-1|few|TRBJ2-3|NA
TGTGCCAGCAGTGTGGGGATGACAGATACGCAGTATTTT
CASSVGMTDTQYF
>TRBV4-3|NA|TRBJ2-2|NA
TGCGCCAGCAGCCAGCCCTGGCAACGGGGGCGAGACACCGGGGAGCTGTTTTTT
CASSQPWQRGRDTGELFF
>TRBV28|few|TRBJ2-1|TRBD2
TGTGCCAGCAGTGATACTAGCGGGTCCTCCTACAATGAGCAGTTCTTC
CASSDTSGSSYNEQFF
>TRBV2|many|TRBJ1-4|NA
TGTGCCAGCAATAGGGTTAATGAAAAACTGTTTTTT
CASNRVNEKLFF
>TRBV5-1|few|TRBJ1-2|TRBD1
TGCGCCAGCAGCTTGGGCGTAGCCGGGACAGGGTCTGGCTACACCTTC
CASSLGVAGTGSGYTF
>TRBV7-2|few|TRBJ2-5|TRBD1
TGTGCCAGCAGCGGGGACAGGGGAGAGACCCAGTACTTC
CASSGDRGETQYF
>TRBV24-1|NA|TRBJ2-3|TRBD2
TGTGCCACCAGTGACCCGGGACTAGCGGGCGATACGCAGTATTTT
CATSDPGLAGDTQYF
>TRBV7-3|few|TRBJ2-1|NA
TGTGCCAGCAGCTTAGGCTCCGCTAGCGCCTACAATGAGCAGTTCTTC
CASSLGSASAYNEQFF